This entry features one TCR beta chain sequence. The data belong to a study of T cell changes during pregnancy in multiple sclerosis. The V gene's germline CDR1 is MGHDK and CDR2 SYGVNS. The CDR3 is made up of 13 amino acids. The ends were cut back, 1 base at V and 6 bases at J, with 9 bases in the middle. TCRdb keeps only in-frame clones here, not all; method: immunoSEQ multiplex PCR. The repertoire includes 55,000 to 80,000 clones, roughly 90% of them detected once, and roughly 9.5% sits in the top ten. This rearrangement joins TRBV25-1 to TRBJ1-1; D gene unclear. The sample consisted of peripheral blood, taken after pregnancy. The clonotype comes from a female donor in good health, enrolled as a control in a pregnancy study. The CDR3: CASSEFGHPEAFF. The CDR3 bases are TGTGCCAGCAGTGAATTTGGGCACCCTGAAGCTTTCTTT.